The text below deals with one T cell receptor beta chain. V was trimmed by 2 bases and J by 7 bases, leaving 11 bases between them. Germline values: CDR1 WNHNN, CDR2 SYGVQD (reference sequence). CDR3 size: 13 residues. Original analysis: For nucleated cells, counts were estimated from reference gene primer amplification. TCRdb keeps only in-frame clones here, not all; method: immunoSEQ multiplex PCR. Clonal size and the V and J genes are those of that table, whereas D and trimming came from the DNA. The sample carries 80,000 to 100,000 clones, 82% recorded once. The source of the sample is a study of blood T cell repertoires in COVID-19.

The chain has TRBV10-1 and TRBJ1-1; a possible D gene is TRBD1 (5 bases). Sequencing was carried out using peripheral blood. The receptor was isolated from a man in his 70s with active or convalescent COVID-19. In DNA form, the CDR3 reads TGCGCCAGCAGTGAGACAGGAATGGGTGAAGCTTTCTTT. As protein: CASSETGMGEAFF.